This is a list of T cell receptor beta chains from one sample in a study of regulatory T cells in long-lasting Graves disease. TCRdb passed the multiplex PCR reads through MiXCR, listing each CDR3 protein once. The table has fewer than 450,000 distinct CDR3 sequences, roughly 15% seen once. These sequences were also reported in another study, on T cells in Graves' hyperthyroidism and ophthalmopathy.

The sample in question was peripheral blood mononuclear cells (PBMCs), obtained at new diagnosis, from a patient treated with antithyroid drugs. These receptors all come from a middle-aged woman with Graves disease. The CDR3 runs from the conserved cysteine through the conserved F or W. The order of the fields is J gene, V gene, CDR3 protein.

j_call: TRBJ1-2; v_call: TRBV3-1; cdr3_aa: CASSQPGYGDYGYTF
j_call: TRBJ2-5; v_call: TRBV9; cdr3_aa: CASSVGLAGVLETQYF
j_call: TRBJ2-1; v_call: TRBV7-2; cdr3_aa: CASSSGLADPSIEQFF
j_call: TRBJ2-3; v_call: TRBV7-9; cdr3_aa: CASSLLGLVADTQYF
j_call: TRBJ2-3; v_call: TRBV7-2; cdr3_aa: CASSLTGGALSTDTQYF
j_call: TRBJ2-3; v_call: TRBV5-1; cdr3_aa: CASAAGAVPSTDTQYF
j_call: TRBJ2-1; v_call: TRBV12-3/TRBV12-4; cdr3_aa: CASSLTLHGEQFF
j_call: TRBJ2-7; v_call: TRBV25-1; cdr3_aa: CASSEYFGPSYEQYF
j_call: TRBJ2-7; v_call: TRBV12-3/TRBV12-4; cdr3_aa: CASSRLAALYEQYF
j_call: TRBJ1-5; v_call: TRBV19; cdr3_aa: CASSSWVDRGHQPQHF
j_call: TRBJ2-3; v_call: TRBV7-6; cdr3_aa: CASSLDIQGTDTQYF
j_call: TRBJ1-5; v_call: TRBV28; cdr3_aa: CASSLDLGNQPQHF
j_call: TRBJ2-1; v_call: TRBV30; cdr3_aa: CAWSVRLGREQFF
j_call: TRBJ2-1; v_call: TRBV14; cdr3_aa: CASSHPGQGAGEQFF
j_call: TRBJ1-3; v_call: TRBV6-5; cdr3_aa: CASSYGVSSGNTIYF
j_call: TRBJ2-4; v_call: TRBV2; cdr3_aa: CASSGRTGENIQYF
j_call: TRBJ1-1; v_call: TRBV6-5; cdr3_aa: CASSYPAAEAFF
j_call: TRBJ2-3; v_call: TRBV6-2/TRBV6-3; cdr3_aa: CASSYSRSSTDTQYF
j_call: TRBJ2-7; v_call: TRBV28; cdr3_aa: CASMGQRSGSTYEQYF
j_call: TRBJ2-5; v_call: TRBV2; cdr3_aa: CASRQRSTAQETQYF
j_call: TRBJ2-1; v_call: TRBV27; cdr3_aa: CASRGLAAYNEQFF
j_call: TRBJ1-4; v_call: TRBV11-3; cdr3_aa: CASRGGTNEQLFF
j_call: TRBJ2-1; v_call: TRBV29-1; cdr3_aa: CSVTSGSASSYNEQFF
j_call: TRBJ2-1; v_call: TRBV19; cdr3_aa: CASSPSGSFSGYNEQFF
j_call: TRBJ1-5; v_call: TRBV7-2; cdr3_aa: CASSLAMGEPQHF
j_call: TRBJ2-5; v_call: TRBV10-2; cdr3_aa: CASRRPGLAGVETQYF
j_call: TRBJ2-7; v_call: TRBV27; cdr3_aa: CASSLRVVDSYEQYF
j_call: TRBJ1-2; v_call: TRBV7-2; cdr3_aa: CASSLVAGQRYGYTF
j_call: TRBJ2-1; v_call: TRBV5-5; cdr3_aa: CASQQGGAYNEQFF
j_call: TRBJ2-5; v_call: TRBV11-2; cdr3_aa: CASSFAEKETQYF
j_call: TRBJ2-3; v_call: TRBV29-1; cdr3_aa: CSVEGGSGSTDTQYF
j_call: TRBJ2-3; v_call: TRBV19; cdr3_aa: CASSRGDAADTQYF
j_call: TRBJ1-1; v_call: TRBV3-1; cdr3_aa: CASSHGDMNTEAFF
j_call: TRBJ2-1; v_call: TRBV12-5; cdr3_aa: CASGLEVLAGWSYNEQFF
j_call: TRBJ2-6; v_call: TRBV30; cdr3_aa: CAPSPTVPDYSGANVLTF
j_call: TRBJ2-1; v_call: TRBV11-3; cdr3_aa: CASSSLGGGDNEQFF
j_call: TRBJ2-3; v_call: TRBV20-1; cdr3_aa: CSAQVRVPDTQYF
j_call: TRBJ2-1; v_call: TRBV5-1; cdr3_aa: CASGGGLDYNEQFF
j_call: TRBJ1-1; v_call: TRBV28; cdr3_aa: CASSNGMNTEAFF
j_call: TRBJ2-1; v_call: TRBV12-3/TRBV12-4; cdr3_aa: CASSFGQSNEQFF
j_call: TRBJ1-2; v_call: TRBV12-3/TRBV12-4; cdr3_aa: CASTSLQEANYGYTF
j_call: TRBJ2-1; v_call: TRBV27; cdr3_aa: CASSLFLGGNEQFF
j_call: TRBJ2-3; v_call: TRBV18; cdr3_aa: CASSPPAPDTQYF
j_call: TRBJ2-3; v_call: TRBV28; cdr3_aa: CASSLITGTTDTQYF
j_call: TRBJ2-1; v_call: TRBV20-1; cdr3_aa: CSASRDTYNEQFF
j_call: TRBJ1-1; v_call: TRBV6-1; cdr3_aa: CASSGPLDGRLAFF
j_call: TRBJ1-4; v_call: TRBV5-1; cdr3_aa: CASSLGQGAANEKLFF
j_call: TRBJ2-5; v_call: TRBV3-1; cdr3_aa: CASSQVLGQGKGQETQYF
j_call: TRBJ2-7; v_call: TRBV2; cdr3_aa: CASSELRDSYEQYF
j_call: TRBJ2-5; v_call: TRBV9; cdr3_aa: CASSGGGQAQETQYF
j_call: TRBJ1-2; v_call: TRBV12-3/TRBV12-4; cdr3_aa: CASSGRGGLNYGYTF
j_call: TRBJ2-1; v_call: TRBV4-1; cdr3_aa: CASSQGLGQPNEQFF
j_call: TRBJ1-2; v_call: TRBV2; cdr3_aa: CASSELKGEGSYTF